These 30 T cell receptor beta chains originate from one sample sequenced in a study of blood T cell repertoires in COVID-19. This table comes from immunoSEQ multiplex PCR, and its TCRdb copy is limited to in-frame clones, with some not included. The table records around 400,000 clones, 88% of them present only once. The sequenced material came from PBMCs or T cells enriched from blood (not recorded which). Every receptor here comes from a woman aged 18 to 35 who had been exposed to COVID-19.

As concerns this clone: At one end the junction does not follow the germline gene, possibly because of a read error. J is TRBJ2-7 and V is TRBV5-1, with 12 bases matching TRBD1. This CDR3 is built from 15 residues. Germline V gene data show CDR1 as SGHRS and CDR2 as YFSETQ. CDR3 region: CANSSAGTGGSEQYF. Here the CDR3 DNA reads TGCGCCAACAGCTCGGCCGGGACAGGGGGCAGCGAGCAGTACTTC.

The chain is built from TRBV28 and TRBJ2-1; D perhaps matches TRBD2 (5 bases). Germline V lookup: CDR1 MDHEN, CDR2 SYDVKM. There are 11 residues in the CDR3. Trimming pared 7 bases from V and 9 bases from J, leaving 10 bases between. The CDR3 region is CASTSPVEQFF. CDR3 sequence (DNA): TGTGCCAGCACTAGCCCAGTTGAGCAGTTCTTC.

This sequence joins TRBV4-3 and TRBJ2-3; weak D call: TRBD1 (6 bases). This CDR3 spans 15 amino acids. The germline V gene has CDR1 LGHNA and CDR2 YSLEER. V gave up 1 base and J gave up 2 bases, with 10 bases separating them. This CDR3 is CASSQVNRDTDTQYF. DNA for the CDR3: TGCGCCAGCAGCCAAGTCAACAGGGACACAGATACGCAGTATTTT.

This clone was recorded once. The V and J genes are TRBV5-1 and TRBJ2-7; D is undetermined. Germline V gene data show CDR1 as SGHRS and CDR2 as YFSETQ. The CDR3 runs 16 residues. Trimming removed 1 base from V and 0 bases from J, with 14 bases in between. The CDR3 is CASSLKPRVSSYEQYF. As DNA, the CDR3 is TGCGCCAGCAGCTTGAAGCCTCGGGTGAGCTCCTACGAGCAGTACTTC.

The chain carries TRBV5-6 and TRBJ2-7; 9 positions match TRBD1. The CDR3 spans 13 residues. Germline V gene data show CDR1 as SGHDT and CDR2 as YYEEEE. With 3 bases clipped from V and 4 bases from J, the junction kept 2 bases outside the gene matches. CDR3 bases: TGTGCCAGCAGCTACAGGGGGCTGTACGAGCAGTACTTC. Protein product: CASSYRGLYEQYF.

This clone was seen just once. The chain uses TRBV27 and TRBJ2-2; D ambiguous. Looked up from germline, CDR1 is MNHEY and CDR2 is SMNVEV (reference sequence). Trimming removed 2 bases from V and 4 bases from J, with 8 bases in between. This CDR3 has 14 residues. DNA of the CDR3: TGTGCCAGCAGTTTAAACAGATTCACCGGGGAGCTGTTTTTT. It yields the protein CASSLNRFTGELFF.

This clone was found once. V and J are TRBV7-2 and TRBJ2-5, with TRBD1 identical over 7 bases. Germline-derived CDR1 and CDR2 are SGHTA and FQGNSA. V dropped 1 base and J dropped 3; count of bases not matched to a gene: 2. The CDR3 has 14 residues. CDR3 residues: CASSLDRGKETQYF. The CDR3, as DNA: TGTGCCAGCAGCTTAGACAGGGGTAAAGAGACCCAGTACTTC.

The DNA of the CDR3 is TGTGCCAGCAGCCGTAGGGGCTATGAGCAGTTCTTC. Translated, it gives CASSRRGYEQFF. V is TRBV28 and J is TRBJ2-1; D perhaps matches TRBD1 (5 bases). CDR1 is MDHEN and CDR2 is SYDVKM in the germline V gene. This CDR3 is built from 12 residues. V was cut by 6 bases and J by 8 bases, with 11 bases left in between.

The chain couples TRBV28 to TRBJ2-1, with 7 nucleotides matching TRBD1. Germline V gene data show CDR1 as MDHEN and CDR2 as SYDVKM. The ends lost 5 bases at V and 6 bases at J; junction bases unmatched: 10. This CDR3 has 15 residues. The CDR3 loop is CASSQVSGGFNEQFF. The CDR3 DNA is TGTGCCAGCAGTCAAGTGTCAGGGGGATTCAATGAGCAGTTCTTC. The full variable domain, completed using reference TRBV28 and TRBJ2-1, is DVKVTQSSRYLVKRTGEKVFLECVQDMDHENMFWYRQDPGLGLRLIYFSYDVKMKEKGDIPEGYSVSREKKERFSLILESASTNQTSMYLCASSQVSGGFNEQFFGPGTRLTVL.

V is TRBV3-1 (or the pseudogene TRBV3-2) and J is TRBJ2-1, with 11 bases identical to TRBD2. Germline CDR1 reads LGHDT; CDR2 reads YNNKEL (reference sequence). The CDR3 loop spans 18 amino acids. Trimming took 4 bases from V and 0 from J; bases not matched to a gene: 8. The CDR3 sequence is CASSPMGLAETSYNEQFF. As DNA, the CDR3 is TGTGCCAGCAGCCCGATGGGACTAGCGGAGACCTCCTACAATGAGCAGTTCTTC.

The chain recombines TRBV27 with TRBJ1-5; the D gene is possibly TRBD1 (5 bases). CDR1 and CDR2 from the germline V gene are MNHEY and SMNVEV (reference sequence). This CDR3 is 15 amino acids long. Trimming shortened V by 0 bases and J by 5 bases, and 11 bases separated the two germline ends. The CDR3 region is CASSLSGGEDQPQHF. The CDR3 coding sequence is TGTGCCAGCAGTTTATCTGGGGGGGAGGATCAGCCCCAGCATTTT.

This chain connects TRBV4-1 to TRBJ2-3, with TRBD2 matching over 7 bases. The CDR3 totals 17 residues. The germline V gene encodes CDR1 MGHRA and CDR2 YSYEKL. With V trimmed by 1 base and J by 4 bases, 11 bases remained unmatched. In DNA, the CDR3 is TGCGCCAGCAGCCAAGGCTACGGCGGGGCGGGAGCAGATACGCAGTATTTT. Translation gives CASSQGYGGAGADTQYF.

This chain connects TRBV7-8 to TRBJ2-7; possibly TRBD2 for D (7 bases). This CDR3 has 15 amino acids. CDR1 is SGHVS, CDR2 FQNEAQ, per germline. V was clipped by 5 bases and J by 5 bases, with 19 bases between them. In DNA, the CDR3 is TGTGCCAGCAGCCGAGGTAGGGGGGGAACTGACGAGCAGTACTTC. The encoded protein is CASSRGRGGTDEQYF.

The chain links TRBV5-1 to TRBJ1-2, with no clear D. The CDR3 has 15 residues. The ends were cut back, 0 bases at V and 5 bases at J, with 14 bases in the middle. The germline V gene has CDR1 SGHRS and CDR2 YFSETQ. CDR3 sequence (DNA): TGCGCCAGCAGCTTGGAGGTCAGAAAGGAGTATGGCTACACCTTC. Protein product: CASSLEVRKEYGYTF.

The chain employs TRBV19 and TRBJ1-2; the D is unclear. The CDR3 spans 13 residues. Looked up from germline, CDR1 is LNHDA and CDR2 is SQIVND (reference sequence). The V gene lost 3 bases and the J gene lost 2 bases, with 7 bases spanning the gap. The CDR3 DNA sequence: TGTGCCAGTAGTATCTCGGGGAACTATGGCTACACCTTC. This encodes CASSISGNYGYTF.

This clone appeared once. CDR3 sequence: CASSPGLAGLGGELFF. The CDR3 DNA is TGTGCCAGCAGCCCGGGACTAGCGGGACTAGGCGGGGAGCTGTTTTTT. The V and J genes are TRBV5-4 and TRBJ2-2; TRBD2 aligns across 13 bases. With 4 bases clipped from V and 7 bases from J, the junction kept 7 bases outside the gene matches. This CDR3 spans 16 amino acids. Germline V CDR1 and CDR2: SGHNT, YYREEE (reference sequence).

The chain couples TRBV3-1 (or the pseudogene TRBV3-2) to TRBJ2-2; 10 positions match TRBD2. The ends lost 1 base at V and 6 bases at J; junction bases unmatched: 8. CDR3 length: 17 residues. The germline CDR1 and CDR2 sequences are LGHDT and YNNKEL (reference sequence). The CDR3 here is CASSQVSGTSVPGELFF. The CDR3 DNA sequence: TGTGCCAGCAGCCAAGTCTCGGGGACTAGCGTTCCCGGGGAGCTGTTTTTT.

This sequence joins TRBV30 and TRBJ1-4, with 9 nucleotides matching TRBD1. V dropped 1 base and J dropped 3; count of bases not matched to a gene: 6. This CDR3 contains 16 residues. The germline gives CDR1 GTSNPN, CDR2 SVGIG (reference sequence). CDR3 loop: CAWSEGQGWANEKLFF. In DNA, the CDR3 is TGTGCCTGGAGTGAAGGACAGGGGTGGGCTAATGAAAAACTGTTTTTT.

The chain recombines TRBV24-1 with TRBJ2-1; TRBD1 agrees at 8 bases. This CDR3 has 17 amino acids. Germline V gives CDR1 KGHDR, CDR2 SFDVKD. Trimming at V came to 5 bases and at J to 0 bases, leaving 8 bases not matched to a gene. This chain's CDR3 is CATSVATGDSSYNEQFF. The CDR3 DNA follows: TGTGCCACCAGTGTCGCGACAGGGGACTCCTCCTACAATGAGCAGTTCTTC.

The V and J genes are TRBV10-3 and TRBJ2-2; 9 bases are shared with TRBD2. The germline gives CDR1 ENHRY, CDR2 SYGVKD. CDR3 length equals 18 residues. Trimming at V came to 0 bases and at J to 0 bases, leaving 5 bases not matched to a gene. Here the CDR3 DNA reads TGTGCCATCAGTGAGTCGTGGCTAGCGGGAACGAACACCGGGGAGCTGTTTTTT. Its protein is CAISESWLAGTNTGELFF.

V and J are TRBV19 and TRBJ1-2; a weak D match, TRBD1 (6 bases). Trimming cost V 6 bases and J 4 bases, with 15 bases left between them. The germline gives CDR1 LNHDA, CDR2 SQIVND (reference sequence). The CDR3 sequence is 14 residues long. The CDR3 spells CASRPGQGFYGYTF. The CDR3 DNA reads as TGTGCCAGTAGGCCGGGACAAGGCTTCTATGGCTACACCTTC. Supplemented by reference TRBV19 and TRBJ1-2, the full variable domain reads DGGITQSPKYLFRKEGQNVTLSCEQNLNHDAMYWYRQDPGQGLRLIYYSQIVNDFQKGDIAEGYSVSREKKESFPLTVTSAQKNPTAFYLCASRPGQGFYGYTFGSGTRLTVV.

This clone was observed a handful of times. The chain combines TRBV5-8 with TRBJ2-2; TRBD1 might be the D (5 bases). The CDR3 spans 15 residues. CDR1 SGHTS and CDR2 YDEGEE come from the germline V gene. The V end lost 4 bases, the J end lost 2 bases, and 12 bases lay between the germline ends. The CDR3 loop reads CASSQGFSNTGELFF. The CDR3 DNA reads as TGTGCCAGCAGCCAGGGATTCTCTAACACCGGGGAGCTGTTTTTT.

The chain has TRBV5-1 and TRBJ2-1, with 7 positions matching TRBD2. Per the germline V gene, CDR1 is SGHRS and CDR2 is YFSETQ. Unmatched junction bases numbered 18, after V lost 3 bases and J lost 15 bases. The CDR3 sequence is 15 residues long. This chain's CDR3 is CASSSHLAGAFRRFF. CDR3 DNA: TGCGCCAGCAGCTCCCATCTGGCGGGAGCCTTTCGGCGGTTCTTC.

This clone was counted only a few times. The chain's CDR3 is CASSLGGHSGNTIYF. The CDR3 bases are TGTGCCAGCAGCTTAGGGGGACACTCTGGAAACACCATATATTTT. The rearrangement joins TRBV11-2 to TRBJ1-3, with D possibly matching TRBD1 (6 bases). This CDR3 has 15 residues. Germline assignment: CDR1 SGHAT and CDR2 FQNNGV. With 1 base removed from V and 0 bases from J, the gap between germline ends came to 7 bases. Drawing the rest from reference TRBV11-2 and TRBJ1-3, the complete variable domain is EAGVAQSPRYKIIEKRQSVAFWCNPISGHATLYWYQQILGQGPKLLIQFQNNGVVDDSQLPKDRFSAERLKGVDSTLKIQPAKLEDSAVYLCASSLGGHSGNTIYFGEGSWLTVV.

J is TRBJ2-2 and V is TRBV15; no definite D call. V was shortened by 2 bases and J by 6 bases, with 4 bases between the two germline ends. The CDR3 runs 12 residues. Per germline, CDR1 LNHNV and CDR2 YYDKDF (reference sequence). CDR3 in amino acids: CATSRQAGELFF. The CDR3 DNA sequence: TGTGCCACCAGCAGACAGGCCGGGGAGCTGTTTTTT.

This chain uses TRBV1 with TRBJ2-7; the table's D call, TRBD2, has no DNA check behind it. TRBV1 is deemed a pseudogene. The CDR3 runs to 13 residues. CDR3 bases: TGCACCAGCAGCCAAGTCTGCCGGGGGGAGCAGTACTTC. Encoded protein: CTSSQVCRGEQYF.

The V gene is TRBV18, the J gene TRBJ2-5, with TRBD1 matching over 8 bases. V lost 2 bases and J lost 5; bases outside the gene matches: 4. In germline, CDR1 is KGHSH, CDR2 LQKENI. CDR3 length: 14 residues. CDR3 sequence reads: CASSPAGQGETQYF. In DNA form, the CDR3 reads TGTGCCAGCTCACCAGCCGGACAGGGCGAGACCCAGTACTTC.

The V gene is TRBV6-1, the J gene TRBJ1-3, with 8 bases lining up with TRBD1. This CDR3 region has 16 residues. The germline CDR1 and CDR2 sequences are MNHNS and SASEGT. The ends lost 1 base at V and 0 bases at J; junction bases unmatched: 2. The CDR3: CASSEGDRNSGNTIYF. The CDR3 nucleotides are TGTGCCAGCAGTGAAGGGGACAGGAACTCTGGAAACACCATATATTTT.

This clone occurred a few times. The chain carries TRBV3-1 (or the pseudogene TRBV3-2) and TRBJ1-2, with 10 positions matching TRBD1. V lost 3 bases to trimming and J lost 7 bases; unmatched junction nucleotides: 8. The CDR3 length is 15 residues. The V gene's germline CDR1 is LGHDT and CDR2 YNNKEL (reference sequence). CDR3: CASSQGTGEYSGYTF. The CDR3 nucleotides read TGTGCCAGCAGCCAGGGGACAGGGGAATATAGTGGCTACACCTTC.

The chain employs TRBV7-2 and TRBJ2-1; 8 nucleotides align to TRBD2. Unmatched junction bases numbered 10, after V lost 5 bases and J lost 4 bases. The length of the CDR3 is 16 residues. Germline lookup yields CDR1 SGHTA and CDR2 FQGNSA. In DNA form, the CDR3 reads TGTGCCAGCAGCCACCGGACCGGGGGGGGTTACAATGAGCAGTTCTTC. Amino acid sequence: CASSHRTGGGYNEQFF. Complete variable domain (other parts from reference TRBV7-2 and TRBJ2-1): GAGVSQSPSNKVTEKGKDVELRCDPISGHTALYWYRQSLGQGLEFLIYFQGNSAPDKSGLPSDRFSAERTGGSVSTLTIQRTQQEDSAVYLCASSHRTGGGYNEQFFGPGTRLTVL.